This entry concerns a single TCR beta chain. This specimen belongs to a study of blood T cell repertoires in COVID-19. Study-level information: Collection of acute and convalescent COVID-19 samples took place in the United States, Italy and Spain. PBMCs, B-cell-depleted T cells, or T cells provided the cDNA or gDNA that made up the material.

The CDR3 is 14 amino acids. Germline V lookup: CDR1 MNHNY, CDR2 SVGAGI (reference sequence). Trimming shortened V by 2 bases and J by 4 bases, and 9 bases separated the two germline ends. Authors' methods: Reference gene primer amplification gave nucleated cell count estimates. Repertoires were generated with immunoSEQ multiplex PCR, while TCRdb's copy carries only in-frame clones and drops some. V, J and clone size were drawn from that table, and D and trimming were deduced from the DNA. The sample lists more than 75,000 clones, 70% to 90% occurring once. The chain uses TRBV6-6 and TRBJ2-4, with D possibly matching TRBD2 (6 bases). This clonotype was sampled from a man aged 30 to 39 with acute or convalescent COVID-19. What was sequenced was peripheral blood. CDR3 nucleotides: TGTGCCAGCAGTTACGGTGGGGGGAAAAACATTCAGTACTTC. It yields the protein CASSYGGGKNIQYF.